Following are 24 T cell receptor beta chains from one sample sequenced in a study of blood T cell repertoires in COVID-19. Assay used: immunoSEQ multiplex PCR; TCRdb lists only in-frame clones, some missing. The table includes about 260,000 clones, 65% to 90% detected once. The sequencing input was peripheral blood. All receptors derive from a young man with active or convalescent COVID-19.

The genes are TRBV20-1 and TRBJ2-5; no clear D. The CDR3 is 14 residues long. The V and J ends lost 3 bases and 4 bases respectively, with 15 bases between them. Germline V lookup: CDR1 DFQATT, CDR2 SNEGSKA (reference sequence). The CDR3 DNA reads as TGCAGTGCTAGTCCTCTTCTATACGGAGAGACCCAGTACTTC. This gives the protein CSASPLLYGETQYF.

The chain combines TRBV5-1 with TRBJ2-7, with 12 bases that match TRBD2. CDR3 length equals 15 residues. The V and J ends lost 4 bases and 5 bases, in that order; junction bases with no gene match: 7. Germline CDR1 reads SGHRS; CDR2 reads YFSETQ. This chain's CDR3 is CASSPVTSGGDEQYF. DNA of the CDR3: TGCGCCAGCAGCCCGGTGACTAGCGGGGGAGACGAGCAGTACTTC.

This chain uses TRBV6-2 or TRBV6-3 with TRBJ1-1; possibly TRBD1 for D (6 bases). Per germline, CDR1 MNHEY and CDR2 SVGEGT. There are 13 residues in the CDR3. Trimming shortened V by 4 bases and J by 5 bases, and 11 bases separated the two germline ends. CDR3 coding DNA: TGTGCCAGCAGTTGGAACAGGGAAACTGAAGCTTTCTTT. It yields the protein CASSWNRETEAFF.

This CDR3 is CASSTPDREQETQYF. CDR3 coding DNA: TGTGCCAGCAGCACACCTGATAGGGAGCAAGAGACCCAGTACTTC. The chain couples TRBV7-9 to TRBJ2-5, with a weak D call TRBD2 (5 bases). The germline V gene has CDR1 SEHNR and CDR2 FQNEAQ (reference sequence). Between the trimmed V and J ends, which lost 5 bases and 2 bases, there was a span of 15 bases. This CDR3 has 15 amino acids.

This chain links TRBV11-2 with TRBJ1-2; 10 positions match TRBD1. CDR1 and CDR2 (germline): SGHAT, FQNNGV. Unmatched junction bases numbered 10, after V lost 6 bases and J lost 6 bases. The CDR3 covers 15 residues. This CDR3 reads CASRRTGGVENGYTF. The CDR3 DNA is TGTGCCAGCAGAAGGACAGGGGGTGTAGAGAATGGCTACACCTTC. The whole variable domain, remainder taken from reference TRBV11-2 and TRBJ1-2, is EAGVAQSPRYKIIEKRQSVAFWCNPISGHATLYWYQQILGQGPKLLIQFQNNGVVDDSQLPKDRFSAERLKGVDSTLKIQPAKLEDSAVYLCASRRTGGVENGYTFGSGTRLTVV.

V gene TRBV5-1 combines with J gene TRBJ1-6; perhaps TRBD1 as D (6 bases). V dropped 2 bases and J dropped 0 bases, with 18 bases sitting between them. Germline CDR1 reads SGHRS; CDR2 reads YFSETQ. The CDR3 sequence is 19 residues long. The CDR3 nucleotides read TGCGCCAGCAGCTTATTAAATCAGGGGCCTAGCTCCTATAATTCACCCCTCCACTTT. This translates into CASSLLNQGPSSYNSPLHF.

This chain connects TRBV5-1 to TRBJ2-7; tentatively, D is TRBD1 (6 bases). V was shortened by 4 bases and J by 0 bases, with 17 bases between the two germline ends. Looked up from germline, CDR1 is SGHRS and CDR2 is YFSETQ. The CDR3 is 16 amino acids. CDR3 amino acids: CASSQPLDRPSYEQYF. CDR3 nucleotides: TGCGCCAGCAGCCAACCTCTCGACAGGCCCTCCTACGAGCAGTACTTC.

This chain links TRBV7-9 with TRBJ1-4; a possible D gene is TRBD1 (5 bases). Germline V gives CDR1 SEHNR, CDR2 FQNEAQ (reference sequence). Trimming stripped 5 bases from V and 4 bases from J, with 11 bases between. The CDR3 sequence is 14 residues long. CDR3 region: CASSPGGNNEKLFF. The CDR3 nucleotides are TGTGCCAGCAGCCCCGGGGGGAATAATGAAAAACTGTTTTTT.

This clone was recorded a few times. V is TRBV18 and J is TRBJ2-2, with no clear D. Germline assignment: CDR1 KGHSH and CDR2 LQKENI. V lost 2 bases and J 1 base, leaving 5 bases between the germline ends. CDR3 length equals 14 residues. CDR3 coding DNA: TGTGCCAGCTCACCAGAGCAGAACACCGGGGAGCTGTTTTTT. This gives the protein CASSPEQNTGELFF.

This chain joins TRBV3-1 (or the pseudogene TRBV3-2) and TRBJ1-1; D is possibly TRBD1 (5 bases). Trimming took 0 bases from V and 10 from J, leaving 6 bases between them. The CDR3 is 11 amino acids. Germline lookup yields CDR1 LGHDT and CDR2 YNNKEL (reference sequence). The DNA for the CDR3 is TGTGCCAGCAGCCAAGATCAGGGAGCTTTCTTT. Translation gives CASSQDQGAFF.

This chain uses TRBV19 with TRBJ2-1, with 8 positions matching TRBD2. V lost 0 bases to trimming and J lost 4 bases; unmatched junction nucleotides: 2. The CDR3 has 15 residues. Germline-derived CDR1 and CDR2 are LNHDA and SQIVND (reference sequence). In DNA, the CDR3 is TGTGCCAGTAGTATAGAAATAGCGGGGTACAATGAGCAGTTCTTC. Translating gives CASSIEIAGYNEQFF.

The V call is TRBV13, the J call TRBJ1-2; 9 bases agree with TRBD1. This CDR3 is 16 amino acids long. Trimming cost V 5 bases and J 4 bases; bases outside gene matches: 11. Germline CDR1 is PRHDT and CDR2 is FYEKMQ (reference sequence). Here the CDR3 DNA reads TGTGCCAGCAGCGCCCGGACAGGGGTCGCGGTCTATGGCTACACCTTC. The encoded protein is CASSARTGVAVYGYTF.

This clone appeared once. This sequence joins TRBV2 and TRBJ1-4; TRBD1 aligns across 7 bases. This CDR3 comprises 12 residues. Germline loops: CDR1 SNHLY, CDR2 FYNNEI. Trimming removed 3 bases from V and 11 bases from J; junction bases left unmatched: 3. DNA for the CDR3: TGTGCCAGCAGTGAGGGACAGATGAAACTGTTTTTT. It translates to CASSEGQMKLFF.

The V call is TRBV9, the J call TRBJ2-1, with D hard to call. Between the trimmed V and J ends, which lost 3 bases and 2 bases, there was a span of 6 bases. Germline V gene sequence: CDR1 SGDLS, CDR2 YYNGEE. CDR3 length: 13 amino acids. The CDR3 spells CASSGPTYNEQFF. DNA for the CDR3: TGTGCCAGCAGCGGTCCTACCTACAATGAGCAGTTCTTC.

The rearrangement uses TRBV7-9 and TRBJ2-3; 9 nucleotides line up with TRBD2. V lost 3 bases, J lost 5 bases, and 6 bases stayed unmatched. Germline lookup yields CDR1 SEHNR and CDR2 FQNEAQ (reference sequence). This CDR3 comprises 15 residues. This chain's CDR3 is CASSFGLALVDTQYF. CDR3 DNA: TGTGCCAGCAGCTTCGGACTAGCGTTAGTAGATACGCAGTATTTT.

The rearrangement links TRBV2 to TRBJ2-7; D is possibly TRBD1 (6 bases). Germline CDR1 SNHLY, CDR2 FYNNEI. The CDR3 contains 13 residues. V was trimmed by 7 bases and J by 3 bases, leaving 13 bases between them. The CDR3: CASKVDSNYEQYF. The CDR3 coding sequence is TGTGCCAGCAAGGTGGACAGCAACTACGAGCAGTACTTC.

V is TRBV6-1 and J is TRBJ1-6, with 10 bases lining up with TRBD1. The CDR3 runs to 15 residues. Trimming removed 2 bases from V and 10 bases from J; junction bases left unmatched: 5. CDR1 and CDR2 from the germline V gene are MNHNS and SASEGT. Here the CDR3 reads CASSEIDRGQSPLHF. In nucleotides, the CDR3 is TGTGCCAGCAGTGAAATTGACAGGGGGCAATCACCCCTCCACTTT.

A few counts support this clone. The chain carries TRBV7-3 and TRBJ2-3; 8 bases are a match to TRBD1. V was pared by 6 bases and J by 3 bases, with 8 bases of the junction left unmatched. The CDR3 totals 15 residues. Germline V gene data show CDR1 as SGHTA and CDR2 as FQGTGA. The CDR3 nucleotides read TGTGCCAGCAGTCGCGACAGGGGAAAGACAGATACGCAGTATTTT. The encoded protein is CASSRDRGKTDTQYF.

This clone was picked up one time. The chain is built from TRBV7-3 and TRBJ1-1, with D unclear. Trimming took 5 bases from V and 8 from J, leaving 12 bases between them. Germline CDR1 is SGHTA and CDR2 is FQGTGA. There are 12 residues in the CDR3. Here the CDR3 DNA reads TGTGCCAGCAGCCCGGAGCGATCCGAAGCTTTCTTT. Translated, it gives CASSPERSEAFF.

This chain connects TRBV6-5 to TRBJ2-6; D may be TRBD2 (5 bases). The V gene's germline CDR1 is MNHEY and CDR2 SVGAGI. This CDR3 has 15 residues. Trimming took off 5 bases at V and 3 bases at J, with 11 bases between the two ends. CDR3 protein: CASSRGLGGANVLTF. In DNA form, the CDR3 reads TGTGCCAGCAGTAGAGGGCTGGGTGGGGCCAACGTCCTGACTTTC.

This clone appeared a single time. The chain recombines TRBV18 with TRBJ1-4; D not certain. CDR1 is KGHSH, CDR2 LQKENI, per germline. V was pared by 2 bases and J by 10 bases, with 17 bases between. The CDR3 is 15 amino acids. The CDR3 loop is CASSPVPSLLGKLFF. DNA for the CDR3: TGTGCCAGCTCACCAGTGCCTTCACTGCTTGGAAAACTGTTTTTT.

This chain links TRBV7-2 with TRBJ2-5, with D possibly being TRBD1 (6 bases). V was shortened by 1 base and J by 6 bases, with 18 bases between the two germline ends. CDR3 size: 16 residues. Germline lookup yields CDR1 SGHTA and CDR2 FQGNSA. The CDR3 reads CASSLGGQGMGKTQYF. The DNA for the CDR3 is TGTGCCAGCAGCTTAGGCGGGCAGGGGATGGGAAAGACCCAGTACTTC.

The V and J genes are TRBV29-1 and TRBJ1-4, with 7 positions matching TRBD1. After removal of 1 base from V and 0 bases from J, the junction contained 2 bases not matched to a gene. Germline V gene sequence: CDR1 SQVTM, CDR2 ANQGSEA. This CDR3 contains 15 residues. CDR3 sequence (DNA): TGCAGCGTTGAAGGGGACAGCGCAACTAATGAAAAACTGTTTTTT. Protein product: CSVEGDSATNEKLFF.

The CDR3 protein is CASSQDLTEQPQHF. The CDR3 bases are TGTGCCAGCAGCCAAGATTTGACTGAACAGCCCCAGCATTTT. The chain links TRBV3-1 (or the pseudogene TRBV3-2) to TRBJ1-5; D not certain. The CDR3 contains 14 residues. Per germline, CDR1 LGHDT and CDR2 YNNKEL (reference sequence). Trimming shortened V by 0 bases and J by 7 bases, and 10 bases separated the two germline ends.